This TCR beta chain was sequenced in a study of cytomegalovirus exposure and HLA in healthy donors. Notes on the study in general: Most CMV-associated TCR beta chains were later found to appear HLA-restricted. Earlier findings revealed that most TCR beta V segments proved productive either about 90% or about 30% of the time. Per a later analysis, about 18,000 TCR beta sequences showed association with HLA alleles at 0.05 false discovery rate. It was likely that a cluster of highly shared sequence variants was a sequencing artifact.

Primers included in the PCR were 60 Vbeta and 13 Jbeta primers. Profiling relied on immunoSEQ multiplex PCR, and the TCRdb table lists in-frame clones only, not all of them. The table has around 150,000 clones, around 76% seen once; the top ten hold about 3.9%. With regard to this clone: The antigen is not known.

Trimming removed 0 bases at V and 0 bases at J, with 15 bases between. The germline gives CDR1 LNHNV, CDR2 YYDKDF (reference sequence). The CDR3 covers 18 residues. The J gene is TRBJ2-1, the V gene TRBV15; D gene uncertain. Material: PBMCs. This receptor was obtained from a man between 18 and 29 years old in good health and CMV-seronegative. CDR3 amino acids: CATSRDLFGESSYNEQFF. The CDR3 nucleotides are TGTGCCACCAGCAGAGATCTCTTTGGAGAGAGCTCCTACAATGAGCAGTTCTTC.